This is a list of T cell receptor beta chains from one sample in a study of blood T cells in healthy people across ages. TCRdb reprocessed the 5' RACE reads with MiXCR, giving one entry per CDR3 protein. The repertoire holds fewer than 2 million distinct CDR3 sequences, with roughly 43% as singletons. Material: blood. The receptors were gathered from a human donor in good health. CDR3s include the opening cysteine and the closing phenylalanine or tryptophan. For some rows the clone size is stated as once, few or many, or as a class when expanded; others skip it.

-	TRBV19	-	12	CASSASYHEQYF
TRBJ1-5	TRBV2	-	14	CASIRTGWPQPQHF
TRBJ1-2	TRBV6-5	few	14	CASSMGGASYGYTF
TRBJ2-5	TRBV25-1	-	15	CASSEFVGVRETQYF
TRBJ2-5	TRBV28	few	16	CASSPGLAVLQETQYF
TRBJ2-5	TRBV9	-	14	CASSGGQMGETQYF
TRBJ2-7	TRBV7-8	-	13	CASSPGQLNEQYF
TRBJ1-2	TRBV6-2/TRBV6-3	few	16	CASSYQLDRGRDGYTF
TRBJ2-1	TRBV20-1	-	21	CSAAARQGIDNSRQSYNEQFF
TRBJ2-7	TRBV12-3/TRBV12-4	-	13	CASTRQGSHEQYF
TRBJ2-7	TRBV27	many	13	CASSPHALDEQYF
TRBJ1-1	TRBV5-4	few	12	CASSLITTEAFF
TRBJ2-1	TRBV27	-	14	CASRSRDRANEQFF
TRBJ1-2	TRBV29-1	-	14	CSVRRPGSNYGHTF
TRBJ2-4	TRBV11-2	-	13	CASSLDYGERQYF
TRBJ2-7	TRBV20-1	-	12	CSAWTGGEEQYF
TRBJ2-7	TRBV20-1	few	13	CSARRDTLYEQYF
TRBJ1-2	TRBV19	-	15	CASSPQLKWDYGYTF
TRBJ2-1	TRBV29-1	-	13	CSVAFLQGNEQFF
TRBJ2-1	TRBV7-3	few	15	CASSPRQGLMDEQFF
TRBJ2-4	TRBV7-3	few	13	CASSPLDRDEQYF
TRBJ2-5	TRBV20-1	few	16	CSARGDLGTAKETQYF